Detailed here is one T cell receptor (beta chain). V was pared by 3 bases and J by 2 bases, with 9 bases of the junction left unmatched. CDR1 is KGHSH and CDR2 is LQKENI in the germline V gene. The CDR3 length is 17 residues. The primer mix had 60 Vbeta and 13 Jbeta primers. The table came from immunoSEQ multiplex PCR; TCRdb's copy has only in-frame clones and leaves some out. The data show 150,000 to 200,000 clones, approximately 80% seen once. The data stem from a study of cytomegalovirus exposure and HLA in healthy donors. What was sequenced was PBMCs. The clonotype was recovered from a woman in her 30s in good health and CMV-seronegative. This rearrangement joins TRBV18 to TRBJ2-2; 7 bases match TRBD1. This chain's CDR3 is CASSPERDSHNTGELFF. CDR3 DNA sequence: TGTGCCAGCTCACCGGAGAGGGACAGTCATAACACCGGGGAGCTGTTTTTT.